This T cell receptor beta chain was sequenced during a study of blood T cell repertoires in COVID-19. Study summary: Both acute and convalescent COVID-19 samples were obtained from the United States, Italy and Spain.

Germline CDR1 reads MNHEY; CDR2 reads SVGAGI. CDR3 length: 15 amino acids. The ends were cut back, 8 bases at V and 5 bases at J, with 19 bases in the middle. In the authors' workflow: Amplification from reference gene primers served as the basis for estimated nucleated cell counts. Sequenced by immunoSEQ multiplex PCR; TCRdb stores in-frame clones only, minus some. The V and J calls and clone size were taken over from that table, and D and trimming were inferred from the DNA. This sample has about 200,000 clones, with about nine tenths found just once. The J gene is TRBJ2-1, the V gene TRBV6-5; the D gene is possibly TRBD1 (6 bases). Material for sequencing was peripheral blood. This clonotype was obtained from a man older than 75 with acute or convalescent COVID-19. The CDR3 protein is CASLSWGQSNNEQFF. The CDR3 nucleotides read TGTGCCAGCTTAAGCTGGGGGCAGAGCAACAATGAGCAGTTCTTC.